This T cell receptor (beta chain) was obtained from a study of T cell responses to AZD1222 COVID-19 vaccine. Study-level points and caveats: The span of vaccine-associated CD4 TCRs extended across spike, with dominance at 160-218 and 743-854. There were mostly white British donors and more females than males, and clonal diversity was possibly underestimated. Just a handful of AZD1222 recipients tested seropositive at baseline. Of spike-specific TCRs, nearly half reportedly target regions left unmutated in variants.

Germline-derived CDR1 and CDR2 are SGHNT and YYREEE (reference sequence). The CDR3 consists of 14 residues. Trimming left V 1 base short and J 7 bases short, with 15 bases between. On this clone itself: Its antigen is still unknown.

The data were produced by immunoSEQ multiplex PCR, yet TCRdb's version contains in-frame clones alone and is incomplete. The sample has 110,000 to 150,000 clones, more than 90% seen once. The chain links TRBV5-4 to TRBJ2-7; possibly TRBD2 for D (6 bases). Sequences were derived from peripheral blood, sampled on day 0 of AZD1222 vaccination. The source of this sequence is an adult in good health. CDR3 residues: CASSLRGTSWEQYF. CDR3 nucleotide sequence: TGTGCCAGCAGCTTGCGGGGGACCTCGTGGGAGCAGTACTTC.